Below, 19 T cell receptor beta chains from the same sample are listed, as sequenced in a study of blood T cell repertoires in COVID-19. Sequencing was performed with immunoSEQ multiplex PCR; in TCRdb, only in-frame clones are kept and a portion is missing. This table holds 110,000 or so clones, 70% to 90% found once. Sequencing was done on a sample of peripheral blood. These receptors were taken from a woman in her seventies who had recovered from COVID-19.

The chain joins TRBV28 to TRBJ2-7; D ambiguous. V was cut by 3 bases and J by 0 bases, with 9 bases left in between. Germline lookup yields CDR1 MDHEN and CDR2 SYDVKM. CDR3 size: 14 residues. The CDR3 DNA reads as TGTGCCAGCAGTTTCGCCTCGAGCTCCTACGAGCAGTACTTC. Its translation: CASSFASSSYEQYF.

The V gene is TRBV11-2, the J gene TRBJ2-7, with 7 bases identical to TRBD2. J gave up 4 bases and V 5 bases, and 11 bases lay outside the gene matches. The germline V gene encodes CDR1 SGHAT and CDR2 FQNNGV. The CDR3 covers 15 residues. The CDR3 bases are TGTGCCAGCAGCCGCGGGGGACTGAGCCGTTACGAGCAGTACTTC. Amino acids: CASSRGGLSRYEQYF.

The V and J genes are TRBV5-1 and TRBJ1-2; D possibly corresponds to TRBD1 (6 bases). Trimming took 3 bases from V and 4 from J, leaving 10 bases between them. This CDR3 is 13 amino acids long. Germline-derived CDR1 and CDR2 are SGHRS and YFSETQ. In DNA, the CDR3 is TGCGCCAGCAGCTCCCGGGACACCTATGGCTACACCTTC. Translation: CASSSRDTYGYTF.

The rearrangement joins TRBV5-6 to TRBJ2-1; 11 nucleotides align to TRBD2. Unmatched junction bases numbered 6, after V lost 0 bases and J lost 10 bases. The CDR3 length is 15 residues. CDR1 and CDR2 from the germline V gene are SGHDT and YYEEEE. Written as DNA, the CDR3 is TGTGCCAGCAGCTTGGGGCTAGCGGGAGGAGTGGAGCAGTTCTTC. Its protein product is CASSLGLAGGVEQFF.

The chain couples TRBV9 to TRBJ2-6, with a tentative D call TRBD1 (5 bases). The CDR3 sequence is 17 residues long. Trimming shortened V by 1 base and J by 0 bases, and 11 bases separated the two germline ends. The germline V gene has CDR1 SGDLS and CDR2 YYNGEE. The CDR3 coding sequence is TGTGCCAGCAGCGTAACCAGGGTCAACTCTGGGGCCAACGTCCTGACTTTC. Translation gives CASSVTRVNSGANVLTF.

The chain uses TRBV5-1 and TRBJ2-7; 7 nucleotides line up with TRBD2. With 4 bases clipped from V and 7 bases from J, the junction kept 8 bases outside the gene matches. This CDR3 is built from 13 residues. Germline V gene data show CDR1 as SGHRS and CDR2 as YFSETQ. In nucleotides, the CDR3 is TGCGCCAGCAGCCCGTGGCGGGGGTGGGAGCAGTACTTC. Its translation: CASSPWRGWEQYF.

The rearrangement joins TRBV18 to TRBJ2-3, with 10 bases matching TRBD1. The germline V gene encodes CDR1 KGHSH and CDR2 LQKENI. V was pared by 2 bases and J by 6 bases, with 8 bases of the junction left unmatched. The CDR3 covers 16 residues. As DNA, the CDR3 is TGTGCCAGCTCACCAACTAGGGACAGGGGCTTGGATACGCAGTATTTT. Residues: CASSPTRDRGLDTQYF.

The V gene is TRBV4-2, the J gene TRBJ1-4; 7 bases map to TRBD1. The CDR3 totals 15 residues. Germline assignment: CDR1 LGHNA and CDR2 YNFKEQ. With V trimmed by 0 bases and J by 7 bases, 5 bases remained unmatched. The CDR3 spells CASSQDLTGPEKLFF. In nucleotides, the CDR3 is TGTGCCAGCAGCCAAGATTTGACAGGGCCTGAAAAACTGTTTTTT.

This clone appeared once. The genes are TRBV5-4 and TRBJ1-2; 7 bases are a match to TRBD1. Trimming at V came to 3 bases and at J to 8 bases, leaving 10 bases not matched to a gene. This CDR3 is 14 amino acids long. Germline V lookup: CDR1 SGHNT, CDR2 YYREEE (reference sequence). CDR3 region: CASSSNRQGGGYTF. The CDR3 bases are TGTGCCAGCAGCTCGAATCGTCAGGGGGGCGGCTACACCTTC.

The V call is TRBV9, the J call TRBJ1-1, with D possibly matching TRBD1 (5 bases). There are 14 residues in the CDR3. Trimming cost V 4 bases and J 8 bases, with 18 bases left between them. Looked up from germline, CDR1 is SGDLS and CDR2 is YYNGEE. CDR3 nucleotide sequence: TGTGCCAGCAGCTCACCCACCCGAAGGGGAGAAGCTTTCTTT. Amino acids: CASSSPTRRGEAFF. The full variable domain, in which reference TRBV9 and TRBJ1-1 provide the parts outside the CDR3, is DSGVTQTPKHLITATGQRVTLRCSPRSGDLSVYWYQQSLDQGLQFLIQYYNGEERAKGNILERFSAQQFPDLHSELNLSSLELGDSALYFCASSSPTRRGEAFFGQGTRLTVV.

CDR3 sequence: CSAAYPYEQYF. In nucleotides, the CDR3 is TGCAGTGCTGCCTATCCCTACGAGCAGTACTTC. The chain uses TRBV20-1 and TRBJ2-7; D unclear. The CDR3 is 11 residues long. CDR1 is DFQATT, CDR2 SNEGSKA, per germline (reference sequence). Trimming removed 5 bases from V and 2 bases from J, with 7 bases in between.

This clone was found a few times. This chain uses TRBV28 with TRBJ2-3; 10 bases match TRBD2. The germline V gene has CDR1 MDHEN and CDR2 SYDVKM. The V gene end was trimmed by 1 base and the J gene end by 6 bases; junction bases not matched to a gene: 10. This CDR3 spans 17 amino acids. CDR3 region: CASSLSSGRWGVDTQYF. CDR3 coding DNA: TGTGCCAGCAGTTTATCTAGCGGGAGATGGGGGGTGGATACGCAGTATTTT.

J is TRBJ1-1 and V is TRBV5-1, with unresolved D. Deletions cut 5 bases from V and 2 bases from J, with 10 bases between. The length of the CDR3 is 13 residues. The germline V gene has CDR1 SGHRS and CDR2 YFSETQ. CDR3 DNA sequence: TGCGCCAGCAGTAGCCAGCACAACACTGAAGCTTTCTTT. Protein: CASSSQHNTEAFF.

The gene calls are TRBV28 and TRBJ1-2; possibly TRBD1 for D (5 bases). The CDR3 runs 17 residues. CDR1 MDHEN and CDR2 SYDVKM come from the germline V gene. The V gene lost 3 bases and the J gene lost 2 bases, with 19 bases spanning the gap. The CDR3 DNA sequence: TGTGCCAGCAGTTTTCTGGCGGGGCCGACCCGAAACTATGGCTACACCTTC. Translated: CASSFLAGPTRNYGYTF.

This rearrangement joins TRBV28 to TRBJ2-7, with 7 positions matching TRBD1. Germline lookup yields CDR1 MDHEN and CDR2 SYDVKM. Trimming took 7 bases from V and 7 from J; bases not matched to a gene: 4. The CDR3 runs to 11 residues. CDR3 DNA sequence: TGTGCCAGCAACAGGGGTATGGAGCAGTACTTC. Translation gives CASNRGMEQYF.

The gene calls are TRBV12-5 and TRBJ2-1, with a weak D call TRBD1 (5 bases). V lost 7 bases and J 5 bases, leaving 12 bases between the germline ends. This CDR3 spans 13 amino acids. CDR1 LGHNT and CDR2 FRNRAP come from the germline V gene. The DNA of the CDR3 is TGTGCTAGTGCCGACACAGGTCACAATGAGCAGTTCTTC. As protein: CASADTGHNEQFF.

The J gene is TRBJ1-1, the V gene TRBV5-1, with a tentative D call TRBD1 (5 bases). The CDR3 covers 15 residues. V was trimmed by 0 bases and J by 4 bases, leaving 13 bases between them. Germline V gene lookup returns CDR1 SGHRS and CDR2 YFSETQ. CDR3: CASSLASPGITEAFF. Here the CDR3 DNA reads TGCGCCAGCAGCTTGGCTTCCCCAGGGATCACTGAAGCTTTCTTT.

The CDR3 is CASSHPGTSGGAVQYF. CDR3 DNA: TGTGCCAGCAGCCATCCCGGGACTAGCGGGGGGGCCGTACAGTATTTT. The J gene is TRBJ2-3, the V gene TRBV3-1 (or the pseudogene TRBV3-2); 16 nucleotides match TRBD2. The CDR3 consists of 16 residues. The germline CDR1 and CDR2 sequences are LGHDT and YNNKEL (reference sequence). V lost 3 bases, J lost 12 bases, and 9 bases stayed unmatched.

V is TRBV19 and J is TRBJ1-4; 9 nucleotides line up with TRBD1. V lost 4 bases to trimming and J lost 7 bases; unmatched junction nucleotides: 7. The CDR3 covers 15 residues. Per the germline V gene, CDR1 is LNHDA and CDR2 is SQIVND (reference sequence). The CDR3 spells CASSTPGQGGEKLFF. DNA for the CDR3: TGTGCCAGTAGTACCCCGGGACAGGGAGGTGAAAAACTGTTTTTT. Supplemented by reference TRBV19 and TRBJ1-4, the full variable domain reads DGGITQSPKYLFRKEGQNVTLSCEQNLNHDAMYWYRQDPGQGLRLIYYSQIVNDFQKGDIAEGYSVSREKKESFPLTVTSAQKNPTAFYLCASSTPGQGGEKLFFGSGTQLSVL.